This T cell receptor (beta chain) was sequenced in a study of shared clonotypes between healthy human individuals. Study results and caveats: Some clonotypes were shared by all four sorted-subset donors, while others were not shared. The non-shared ones had lower generation probabilities than the shared ones. Depth was large, yet rarefaction showed that sorted-subset sequencing was incomplete.

The data were produced by immunoSEQ multiplex PCR, yet TCRdb's version contains in-frame clones alone and is incomplete. The data show around 300,000 clones, roughly 84% seen once. CD8 memory cells included CD45RO+ cells plus CCR7-negative CD45RA+ TemRA cells. V was trimmed by 0 bases and J by 2 bases, leaving 6 bases between them. There are 13 residues in the CDR3. Looked up from germline, CDR1 is SGDLS and CDR2 is YYNGEE. About this clone itself: Its antigen is currently unknown.

The V gene is TRBV9, the J gene TRBJ2-7; no firm D call. Sequenced: memory CD8+ T cells sorted from blood. Subset specified: CD45RO+ cells pooled with CCR7-negative TemRA cells. The source is a man between 18 and 35 years old in good health. CDR3 sequence (DNA): TGTGCCAGCAGCGTAGATGACACCTACGAGCAGTACTTC. Its translation is CASSVDDTYEQYF.